This is a list of T cell receptor beta chains from one sample in a study of CD8+CD57+ T cells in acquired aplastic anemia. TCRdb analysed the reads with MiXCR anew, one entry per CDR3 protein. The sample lists about 240,000 distinct CDR3 sequences, around half occurring once. Sequenced: sorted CD4+, CD8+, or CD8+CD57+ T cells (not recorded which) from PBMCs. These receptors all stem from a human donor with aplastic anemia. CDR3s include the opening cysteine and the closing phenylalanine or tryptophan. A D gene is named only where the DNA matches it firmly. Some rows mark clone size as missing; the rest say once, few, many or name a class of expanded clone.

V gene	clone size	CDR3 length	J gene	D gene	CDR3 protein	CDR3 DNA
TRBV5-5	many	15	TRBJ2-7	TRBD1	CASSYEPTGPYEQYF	TGTGCCAGCAGCTACGAACCGACAGGGCCCTACGAGCAGTACTTC
TRBV7-7	many	13	TRBJ2-1	-	CASSLEEANEQFF	TGTGCTAGCAGCTTAGAGGAGGCAAATGAGCAGTTCTTC
TRBV19	-	15	TRBJ1-5	-	CASSIDLSSNQPRHF	TGTGCCAGTAGTATAGATCTTTCGTCAAACCAGCCCCGGCATTTT
TRBV20-1	-	16	TRBJ2-7	TRBD2	CSARESQRGDTGEQYF	TGCAGTGCTAGAGAGTCCCAGCGGGGGGACACCGGGGAGCAGTACTTC
TRBV27	few	13	TRBJ1-1	-	CASSKTVNTEAFF	TGTGCCAGCAGTAAGACAGTAAACACTGAAGCTTTCTTT
TRBV27	-	14	TRBJ1-2	-	CASSLGVGSYGYTF	TGTGCCAGCAGTTTGGGTGTCGGAAGCTATGGCTACACCTTC
TRBV7-3	-	15	TRBJ2-7	-	CASSLTAVNSYEQYF	TGTGCCAGCAGCTTAACGGCGGTCAACTCCTACGAGCAGTACTTC
TRBV5-1	once	16	TRBJ2-7	-	CASSWAGGESSYEQYF	TGCGCCAGCTCTTGGGCCGGGGGCGAAAGCTCCTACGAGCAGTACTTC
TRBV9	-	9	TRBJ2-1	-	CASSGGRFF	TGTGCCAGCAGCGGTGGGAGGTTCTTC
TRBV10-2	-	14	TRBJ1-2	TRBD1	CASSGPGQGYGYTF	TGCGCCAGCAGTGGGCCGGGACAGGGTTATGGCTACACCTTC
TRBV7-8	-	15	TRBJ2-7	-	CASSLALMGANEQYF	TGTGCCAGCAGCTTAGCGCTGATGGGGGCCAACGAGCAGTACTTC
TRBV4-3	many	14	TRBJ2-7	-	CASSQNSGSYEQYF	TGCGCCAGCAGCCAAAATTCAGGGTCCTACGAGCAGTACTTC
TRBV20-1	-	12	TRBJ1-1	TRBD1	CSAQFGDRGAFF	TGCAGTGCTCAGTTTGGGGACAGGGGAGCTTTCTTT
TRBV19	-	15	TRBJ1-5	-	CASSIAGGINQPQHF	TGTGCCAGTAGTATAGCCGGGGGGATCAATCAGCCCCAGCATTTT
TRBV15	once	14	TRBJ2-1	-	CATRDLGPSNEQFF	TGTGCCACCAGGGATTTAGGACCTTCCAATGAGCAGTTCTTC
TRBV10-3	few	15	TRBJ1-2	-	CAISESGRANYGYTF	TGTGCCATCAGTGAATCCGGCAGAGCTAACTATGGCTACACCTTC
TRBV7-9	few	15	TRBJ1-5	-	CASSLDQEPDQPQHF	TGTGCCAGCAGCTTAGACCAGGAGCCAGATCAGCCCCAGCATTTT
TRBV7-9	many	15	TRBJ1-4	-	CASSTPEQGNEKLFF	TGTGCCAGCAGCACACCAGAACAGGGAAATGAAAAACTGTTTTTT
TRBV5-6	-	15	TRBJ2-1	-	CASSPQLAAYNEQFF	TGTGCCAGCAGCCCCCAATTGGCGGCGTACAATGAGCAGTTCTTC
TRBV29-1	-	13	TRBJ2-7	TRBD1	CSVARTGFNEQYF	TGCAGCGTTGCCCGGACAGGGTTTAACGAGCAGTACTTC
TRBV5-6	many	12	TRBJ2-7	-	CASSSPQYEQYF	TGTGCCAGCAGCTCCCCACAGTACGAGCAGTACTTC
TRBV7-2	once	18	TRBJ1-2	TRBD1	CASSHPGLGQGAFHGYTF	TGTGCCAGCAGCCACCCAGGGTTGGGACAGGGGGCTTTCCATGGCTACACCTTC
TRBV25-1	-	18	TRBJ2-3	TRBD2	CASSVSSGRAQVGDTRYF	TGTGCCAGCAGTGTTTCTAGCGGGAGGGCCCAAGTCGGAGATACGCGGTATTTT
TRBV6-4	-	16	TRBJ1-6	TRBD1	CASTFDHGQGNSPLHF	TGTGCCAGCACGTTCGATCACGGACAGGGGAATTCACCCCTCCACTTT
TRBV19	-	12	TRBJ1-3	-	CASSITGNTIYF	TGTGCCAGTAGTATAACGGGAAACACCATATATTTT
TRBV19	-	14	TRBJ2-7	TRBD1	CASSGTGGTDEQYF	TGTGCCAGTAGTGGGACAGGGGGCACAGACGAGCAGTACTTC
TRBV2	few	16	TRBJ1-2	-	CASSEYPPDSTYGYTF	TGTGCCAGCAGTGAATACCCCCCGGACAGCACCTATGGCTACACCTTC
TRBV20-1	many	14	TRBJ2-7	-	CSAEGRGFPNEQYF	TGCAGTGCAGAGGGGCGCGGGTTCCCGAACGAGCAGTACTTC
TRBV10-1	-	13	TRBJ2-1	-	CASSGGSSNEQFF	TGCGCCAGCAGTGGGGGATCTTCCAATGAGCAGTTCTTC
TRBV25-1	-	15	TRBJ2-7	TRBD1	CASSEMDRANDEQYF	TGTGCCAGCAGTGAAATGGACAGGGCTAACGACGAGCAGTACTTC
TRBV7-9	many	14	TRBJ2-7	TRBD1	CASTSGTGTYEQYF	TGTGCCAGCACTTCCGGGACAGGGACCTACGAGCAGTACTTC
TRBV20-1	many	15	TRBJ2-5	-	CSAKHRERLWETQYF	TGCAGTGCTAAACACCGGGAGCGGCTCTGGGAGACCCAGTACTTC
TRBV4-3	many	14	TRBJ1-6	-	CASSQETGNSPLHF	TGCGCCAGCAGCCAAGAAACAGGGAATTCACCCCTCCACTTT
TRBV28	-	15	TRBJ2-1	TRBD2	CASSQLAGKYNEQFF	TGTGCCAGCAGCCAACTAGCGGGGAAATACAATGAGCAGTTCTTC
TRBV6-1	-	15	TRBJ2-7	TRBD2	CASSERSGRTHEQYF	TGTGCCAGCAGTGAACGGAGCGGGAGGACCCACGAGCAGTACTTC
TRBV6-4	many	16	TRBJ1-5	-	CASSDSPKGRNQPQHF	TGTGCCAGCAGTGACAGCCCCAAAGGGCGTAATCAGCCCCAGCATTTT
TRBV15	-	13	TRBJ2-7	-	CATSRGGTAGQYF	TGTGCCACCAGCAGAGGGGGGACTGCGGGGCAGTACTTC
TRBV7-9	many	15	TRBJ2-1	-	CASSPKTSRYNEQFF	TGTGCCAGCAGCCCCAAGACTAGTCGCTACAATGAGCAGTTCTTC
TRBV25-1	-	17	TRBJ2-1	-	CASSARDDYTSYNEQFF	TGTGCCAGCAGTGCTAGAGATGACTATACCTCCTACAATGAGCAGTTCTTC
TRBV15	many	17	TRBJ1-1	-	CATSREVTGTQVTEAFF	TGTGCCACCAGCAGGGAAGTTACCGGGACCCAGGTCACTGAAGCTTTCTTT
TRBV5-1	many	15	TRBJ1-3	-	CASSLGPGFGNTIYF	TGCGCCAGCAGCTTGGGTCCCGGTTTTGGAAACACCATATATTTT
TRBV10-3	-	17	TRBJ2-7	-	CASSYSNFVSTPCEQYF	TGTGCCAGCAGTTACTCGAATTTTGTCTCAACTCCCTGCGAGCAGTACTTC
TRBV7-9	many	16	TRBJ2-3	TRBD2	CASSQTSGRALDTQYF	TGTGCCAGCAGCCAGACTAGCGGGAGGGCCCTGGATACGCAGTATTTT
TRBV15	-	15	TRBJ2-1	TRBD2	CATSRLAGDRNEQFF	TGTGCCACCAGCAGACTAGCGGGAGACCGTAATGAGCAGTTCTTC
TRBV10-3	-	14	TRBJ1-1	TRBD1	CAINSRGQGTEAFF	TGTGCCATCAACAGCAGGGGGCAGGGCACTGAAGCTTTCTTT